This TCR beta chain was sequenced during a study of cytomegalovirus exposure and HLA in healthy donors. Findings and limits, study-wide: Generally TCR sequences proved uncommon, though certain public TCRs appeared in numerous donors.

Use of 60 Vbeta and 13 Jbeta primers characterized the PCR. The assay was immunoSEQ multiplex PCR, and TCRdb's table has in-frame clones only and misses some. The sample yields 100,000 or so clones, around 74% seen once. V shed 4 bases and J 3 bases; nucleotides not matched to a gene: 5. Per the germline V gene, CDR1 is SGHRS and CDR2 is YFSETQ. The CDR3 runs 14 residues. In the case of this clone: Its antigen remains unidentified.

This chain joins TRBV5-1 and TRBJ2-7; 9 bases are shared with TRBD1. Source material: PBMCs. This sequence was found in a woman between 35 and 50 years old in good health and CMV-seronegative. CDR3 residues: CASSGGTGFYEQYF. Here the CDR3 DNA reads TGCGCCAGCAGCGGGGGGACAGGGTTCTACGAGCAGTACTTC.